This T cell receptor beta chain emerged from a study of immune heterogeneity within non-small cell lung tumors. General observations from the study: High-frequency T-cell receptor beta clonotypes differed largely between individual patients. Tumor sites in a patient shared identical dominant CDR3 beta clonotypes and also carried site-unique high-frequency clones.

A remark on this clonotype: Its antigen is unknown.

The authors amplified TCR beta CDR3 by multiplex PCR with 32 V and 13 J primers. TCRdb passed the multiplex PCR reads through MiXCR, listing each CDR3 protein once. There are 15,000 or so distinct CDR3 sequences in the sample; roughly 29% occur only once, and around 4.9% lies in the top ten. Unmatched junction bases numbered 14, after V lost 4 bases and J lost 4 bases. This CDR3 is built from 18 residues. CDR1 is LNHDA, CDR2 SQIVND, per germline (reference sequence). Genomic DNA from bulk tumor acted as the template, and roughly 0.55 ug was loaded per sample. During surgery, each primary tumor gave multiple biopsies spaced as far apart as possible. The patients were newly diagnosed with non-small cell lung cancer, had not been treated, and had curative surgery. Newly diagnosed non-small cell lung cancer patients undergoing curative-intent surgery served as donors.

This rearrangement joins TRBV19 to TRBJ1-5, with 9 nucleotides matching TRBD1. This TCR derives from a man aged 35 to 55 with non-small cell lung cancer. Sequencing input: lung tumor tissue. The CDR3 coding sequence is TGTGCCAGTAGTACCAGAGGGGCCGGGACAGGGATTAATCAGCCCCAGCATTTT. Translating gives CASSTRGAGTGINQPQHF.